The 6 T cell receptor beta chains given below trace back to one sample, sequenced in a study of blood T cell repertoires in COVID-19. Generated by immunoSEQ multiplex PCR, the TCRdb table keeps only in-frame clones and is missing some. The sample carries some 90,000 clones, roughly nine tenths recorded once. The sample taken for sequencing was peripheral blood. The source of these receptors is a man in his forties or fifties with acute or convalescent COVID-19.

The rearrangement links TRBV19 to TRBJ2-1; D is possibly TRBD1 (7 bases). The V gene's germline CDR1 is LNHDA and CDR2 SQIVND (reference sequence). Trimming removed 3 bases from V and 10 bases from J, with 19 bases in between. The CDR3 runs 15 residues. The CDR3 DNA reads TGTGCCAGTAGTATCGGGCAGGGGGGTCCATGGGAGCAGTTCTTC. Translated: CASSIGQGGPWEQFF.

This chain uses TRBV2 with TRBJ1-5; maybe TRBD1 (6 bases). V lost 4 bases to trimming and J lost 3 bases, with 7 bases between them. CDR3 size: 13 residues. Germline V gene lookup returns CDR1 SNHLY and CDR2 FYNNEI. In DNA, the CDR3 is TGTGCCAGCAGTGGACAGGTCAATCAGCCCCAGCATTTT. It translates to CASSGQVNQPQHF.

V gene TRBV6-6 combines with J gene TRBJ1-5; perhaps TRBD1 as D (5 bases). Germline CDR1 reads MNHNY; CDR2 reads SVGAGI (reference sequence). The CDR3 contains 14 residues. Trimming cost V 7 bases and J 6 bases, with 16 bases left between them. The CDR3 loop is CASTHSQGSQPQHF. The CDR3 nucleotides are TGTGCCAGCACCCACAGTCAGGGAAGTCAGCCCCAGCATTTT.

The chain uses TRBV6-2 or TRBV6-3 and TRBJ2-1, with a possible D match to TRBD2 (5 bases). From germline, CDR1 is MNHEY and CDR2 SVGEGT. There are 11 residues in the CDR3. V shed 3 bases and J shed 15 bases, with 12 bases lying between them. DNA for the CDR3: TGTGCCAGCAGTTATGAGGGTAGTCCGTTCTTC. Its translation is CASSYEGSPFF.

This chain links TRBV5-1 with TRBJ2-3, with a possible D match to TRBD2 (6 bases). This CDR3 spans 15 amino acids. Germline V gene lookup returns CDR1 SGHRS and CDR2 YFSETQ. V was cut by 1 base and J by 1 base, with 10 bases left in between. The CDR3 spells CASSLKVAGTDTQYF. The CDR3 DNA reads TGCGCCAGCAGCTTGAAAGTAGCGGGCACAGATACGCAGTATTTT.

This rearrangement joins TRBV6-4 to TRBJ2-1; D perhaps matches TRBD1 (6 bases). Germline-derived CDR1 and CDR2 are MRHNA and SNTAGT. The CDR3 runs to 17 residues. V dropped 2 bases and J dropped 7 bases, with 21 bases sitting between them. CDR3 sequence (DNA): TGTGCCAGCAGTGACGGTCAGGGGCTTACTTCGGGGAATGAGCAGTTCTTC. Its protein product is CASSDGQGLTSGNEQFF.